This T cell receptor (beta chain) was found in a study of CD8+CD57+ T cells in acquired aplastic anemia. Whole-study context: CD4+ and CD8+ cells, once sorted, gave DNA averaging roughly 3 ug. Findings of the study overall: Comparison of patients with controls identified some 29 shared CD8+ CDR3 sequences. Significant differences in CD8+ Simpson's diversity were not observed between patients and controls.

CD8+CD57+ cell expansion, shown by flow cytometry, had occurred in the patients selected for sequencing. In all patients, the disease was severe acquired aplastic anemia. The CDR3 totals 15 residues. Germline CDR1 is KGHDR and CDR2 is SFDVKD. V lost 7 bases and J lost 7; bases outside the gene matches: 6. This clonotype has at least ten counts. Its cognate antigen is unknown. Investigators profiled TCR beta VDJ and CDR3 from genomic DNA template. MiXCR, applied by TCRdb to the reads, yields one record per CDR3 protein. The table records more than 150,000 distinct CDR3 sequences, nearly 50% of them present only once.

Sample: sorted CD4+, CD8+, or CD8+CD57+ T cells (not recorded which) from PBMCs. The clonotype originates from a human donor with aplastic anemia. The V gene is TRBV24-1, the J gene TRBJ2-2, with TRBD2 identical over 12 bases. The CDR3 here is CATRTSGGPHGELFF. DNA of the CDR3: TGTGCCACCAGGACTAGCGGGGGTCCCCACGGGGAGCTGTTTTTT.